This T cell receptor beta chain originates from a study of T cells in Graves' hyperthyroidism and ophthalmopathy. Patients with uncontrolled infections, other autoimmune diseases, pregnancy or lactation were excluded. This clonotype was observed many times. The TCR beta CDR3 regions underwent amplification using RNA transcripts as the source. HTBI primers were used for first-round RT-PCR of the TCR CDR3. TCRdb redid the calling of the multiplex PCR reads with MiXCR, one entry per CDR3 protein. This sample carries about 200,000 distinct CDR3 sequences, about a sixth of them seen once, and the ten largest clones take approximately 50%. This CDR3 has 13 residues. Unmatched junction bases numbered 7, after V lost 7 bases and J lost 2 bases. Germline V gene data show CDR1 as SQVTM and CDR2 as ANQGSEA.

The V gene is TRBV29-1, the J gene TRBJ2-5, with TRBD2 identical over 7 bases. The sequence derives from a man aged 50 to 60 with Graves' hyperthyroidism. Sequencing was performed on blood. As DNA, the CDR3 is TGCAGCGGGGGGGGGACTTTTCAAGAGACCCAGTACTTC. This translates into CSGGGTFQETQYF.